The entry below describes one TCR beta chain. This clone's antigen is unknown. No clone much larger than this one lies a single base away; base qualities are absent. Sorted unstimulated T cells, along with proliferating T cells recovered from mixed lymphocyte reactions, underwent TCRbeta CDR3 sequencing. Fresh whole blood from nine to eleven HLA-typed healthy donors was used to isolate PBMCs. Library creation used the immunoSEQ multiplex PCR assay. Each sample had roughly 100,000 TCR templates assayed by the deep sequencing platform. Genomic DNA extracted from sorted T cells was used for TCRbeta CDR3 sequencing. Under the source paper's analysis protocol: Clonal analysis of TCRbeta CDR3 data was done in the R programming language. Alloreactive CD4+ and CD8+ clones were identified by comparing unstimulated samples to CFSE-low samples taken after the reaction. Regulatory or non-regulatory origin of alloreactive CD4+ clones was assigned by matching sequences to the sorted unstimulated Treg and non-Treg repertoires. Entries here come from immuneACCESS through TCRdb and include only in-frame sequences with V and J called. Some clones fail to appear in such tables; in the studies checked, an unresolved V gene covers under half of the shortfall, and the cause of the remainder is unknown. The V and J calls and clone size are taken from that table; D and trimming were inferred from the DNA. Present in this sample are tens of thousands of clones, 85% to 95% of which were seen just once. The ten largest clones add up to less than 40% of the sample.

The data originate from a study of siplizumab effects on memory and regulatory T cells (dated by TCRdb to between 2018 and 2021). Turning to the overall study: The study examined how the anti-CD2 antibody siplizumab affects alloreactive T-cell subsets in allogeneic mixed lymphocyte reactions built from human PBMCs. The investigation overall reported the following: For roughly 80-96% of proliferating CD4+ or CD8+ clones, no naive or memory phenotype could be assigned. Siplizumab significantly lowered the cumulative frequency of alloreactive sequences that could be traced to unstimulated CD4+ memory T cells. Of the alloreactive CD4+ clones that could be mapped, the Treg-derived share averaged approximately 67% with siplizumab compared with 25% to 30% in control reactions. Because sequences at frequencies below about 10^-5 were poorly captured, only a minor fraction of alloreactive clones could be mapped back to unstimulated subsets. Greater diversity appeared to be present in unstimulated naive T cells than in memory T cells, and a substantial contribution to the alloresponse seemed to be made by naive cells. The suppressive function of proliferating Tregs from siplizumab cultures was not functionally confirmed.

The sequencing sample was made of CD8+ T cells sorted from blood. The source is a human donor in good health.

The nucleotide sequence is TGCAGCGTCGGGACAGGGATCTACGAGCAGTACTTC. This is translated as CSVGTGIYEQYF. The chain was built from TRBV29-1 and TRBJ2-7, and 9 junction bases match TRBD1. From a lookup of the germline V gene, CDR1 and CDR2 are SQVTM and ANQGSEA. Ends trimmed: V by 6 bases, J by 3 bases; bases unmatched to a gene: 3. The CDR3, from cysteine to phenylalanine, totals 12 residues. This entry keeps only the CDR3 DNA: 36 bases, framed from base 1.